The rows below give T cell receptor beta chains drawn from one sample of a study of blood T cell repertoires in COVID-19. Profiled with immunoSEQ multiplex PCR; TCRdb holds only in-frame clones, not every one. The sample contains some 130,000 clones, about 88% of which appear only once. The specimen was peripheral blood. All receptors derive from a woman aged 80 or over with acute or convalescent COVID-19. The CDR3 runs from the conserved cysteine through the conserved F or W. The order of the fields is D gene, J gene, V gene, clone size, CDR3 protein, CDR3 DNA. D genes are given only for firm matches. Clone size, where shown, is once, few, many, or a class for clones that have expanded.

>-|TRBJ1-2|TRBV7-2|-
CASSFAGVYGYTF
TGTGCCAGCTCCTTTGCGGGAGTCTATGGCTACACCTTC
>TRBD2|TRBJ2-1|TRBV12-5|-
CASGLGSGGIDEQFF
TGTGCTAGTGGTTTGGGGAGCGGGGGGATCGATGAGCAGTTCTTC
>-|TRBJ2-7|TRBV29-1|-
CSVDGGNEQYF
TGCAGCGTTGATGGGGGGAACGAGCAGTACTTC
>-|TRBJ1-2|TRBV11-2|-
CASRREGYGYTF
TGTGCCAGCAGGAGGGAGGGATATGGCTACACCTTC
>TRBD2|TRBJ2-5|TRBV11-2|-
CASGTSGRYSQETQYF
TGTGCCAGCGGGACTAGCGGGCGATATTCCCAAGAGACCCAGTACTTC
>-|TRBJ2-7|TRBV4-1|-
CASSQPGQTYEQYF
TGCGCCAGCAGCCAACCGGGACAAACCTACGAGCAGTACTTC
>-|TRBJ1-5|TRBV5-4|-
CASSPSPGVQQPQHF
TGTGCCAGCAGCCCATCCCCAGGGGTCCAGCAGCCCCAGCATTTT
>-|TRBJ2-3|TRBV30|-
CACSDSTDTQYF
TGTGCCTGCAGTGACTCGACAGATACGCAGTATTTT
>-|TRBJ1-1|TRBV19|-
CASSVEREFEAFF
TGTGCCAGTAGTGTCGAAAGGGAGTTTGAAGCTTTCTTT
>-|TRBJ2-3|TRBV27|-
CASSSTGTSLSSTDTQYF
TGTGCCAGCAGTTCTACCGGGACTTCATTGTCTAGCACAGATACGCAGTATTTT
>TRBD1|TRBJ1-1|TRBV7-2|many
CASSWTGQGNEAFF
TGTGCCAGCAGCTGGACGGGACAGGGTAATGAAGCTTTCTTT
>-|TRBJ1-2|TRBV12-3/TRBV12-4|few
CASSLVLNYGYTF
TGTGCCAGCAGTTTGGTCCTAAACTATGGCTACACCTTC
>-|TRBJ1-2|TRBV29-1|-
CSVPWAFNYGYTF
TGCAGCGTCCCTTGGGCGTTTAACTATGGCTACACCTTC
>TRBD1|TRBJ2-7|TRBV19|-
CASSIRQGMYEQYF
TGTGCCAGTAGTATTCGACAGGGCATGTACGAGCAGTACTTC
>-|TRBJ1-3|TRBV7-9|once
CASSFGDSSGNTIYF
TGTGCCAGCAGCTTTGGGGACTCGTCTGGAAACACCATATATTTT
>-|TRBJ2-7|TRBV11-2|-
CASSPTRQGGEQYF
TGTGCCAGCAGCCCAACCCGACAGGGAGGCGAGCAGTACTTC
>-|TRBJ2-5|TRBV5-1|-
CASRGQVAQETQYF
TGCGCCAGCAGGGGGCAGGTTGCCCAAGAGACCCAGTACTTC
>TRBD1|TRBJ2-7|TRBV11-2|-
CASRTSGTGRYEQYF
TGTGCCAGCAGAACATCCGGGACAGGGAGGTACGAGCAGTACTTC